The present entry profiles one TCR beta chain with its context. Its antigen specificity is not known. No quality values exist for individual bases; no much larger clone is one base distant. TCRdb shows the sequencer as Illumina HiSeq 1500. TCRdb passed the public sequencing reads through fastp at Q25 and MiXCR, retaining productive beta sequences. Entries are consolidated by CDR3 protein sequence, retaining the most common genes and DNA. The sample has roughly 990,000 distinct CDR3 sequences on record, approximately 31% of them singletons. The leading ten clones occupy around 15% of the sample. CDR1 and CDR2 (SGHRS, YFSETQ) derive from the germline V gene. The junction carries 21 bases between V and J, which are trimmed by 5 bases and 5 bases respectively. The cysteine opens and the phenylalanine closes a CDR3 of 16 amino acids. Only CDR3 DNA remains: 48 bases, in frame from the first base. The record originates from a study of T cell repertoires in cytomegalovirus infection (dated by TCRdb to the late 2010s). Looking at the study overall: The peptide stimulations were aimed at well-studied HLA-B-restricted epitopes as well as recently identified HLA-C-restricted CMV epitopes, whose presentation resists viral immunomodulation. The HLA type of each donor mattered for the analysis, because public TCR beta signatures pointed to carriage of CMV infection along with the matching HLA type. The paper's findings and limits, for the study overall: Carriers of CMV infection plus the relevant HLA type were discriminated by the cumulative frequency of public TCR beta family members in the study cohort and in an independent roughly 370-donor cohort. The ex vivo response was dominated by HLA-C-restricted CMV-specific TCR beta clonotypes, which also provided the single most frequent clonotype in two of eight donors.

The treatment or condition label on this specimen signifies: in vitro stimulation with specific CMV peptide epitopes to enrich CMV-specific T cells. The material was cultured CD8+ T cells from PBMCs, obtained from culture after CMV antigen stimulation. This chain is built from TRBV5-1 and TRBJ2-3; too little of a D gene remains to name it. The sequence was obtained from a human donor in good health (CMV status not recorded). Some clones in this sample may be carry-over from other donors' samples. The DNA sequence reads TGCGCCAGCAGAGTCCGGACGGATAGACGCATAGATACGCAGTATTTT. Its protein product is CASRVRTDRRIDTQYF.